The present T cell receptor beta chain was sequenced within a study of blood T cell repertoires in COVID-19. Trimming removed 0 bases from V and 4 bases from J; junction bases left unmatched: 8. CDR1 and CDR2 from the germline V gene are KGHSH and LQKENI. The CDR3 has 16 amino acids. Profiling relied on immunoSEQ multiplex PCR, and the TCRdb table lists in-frame clones only, not all of them. The sample has fewer than 150,000 clones; 90% are singletons. The chain is built from TRBV18 and TRBJ2-5, with 7 bases identical to TRBD2. Material: peripheral blood. This sequence originates from a woman aged 55-70 years with COVID-19, enrolled during active disease. The CDR3 region is CASSPPVLGGIETQYF. DNA of the CDR3: TGTGCCAGCTCACCACCCGTATTGGGGGGGATAGAGACCCAGTACTTC.